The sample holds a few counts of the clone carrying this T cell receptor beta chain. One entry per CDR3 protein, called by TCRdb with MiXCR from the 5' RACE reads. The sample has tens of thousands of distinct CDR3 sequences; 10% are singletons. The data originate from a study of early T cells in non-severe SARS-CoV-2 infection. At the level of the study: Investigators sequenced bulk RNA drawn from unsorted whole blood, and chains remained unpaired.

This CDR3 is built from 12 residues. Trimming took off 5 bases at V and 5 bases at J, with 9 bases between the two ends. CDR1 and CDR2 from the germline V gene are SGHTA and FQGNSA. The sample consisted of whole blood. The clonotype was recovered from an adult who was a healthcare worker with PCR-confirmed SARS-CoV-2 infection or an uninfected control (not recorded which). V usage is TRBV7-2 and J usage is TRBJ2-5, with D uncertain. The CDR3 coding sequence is TGTGCCAGCAGCGTCGCTGGGGAGACCCAGTACTTC. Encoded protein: CASSVAGETQYF.